This TCR beta chain derives from a study of preoperative IRX-2 immunotherapy in early breast cancer. The repertoire was sequenced with immunoSEQ multiplex PCR; TCRdb's copy has only in-frame clones and lacks some. This sample carries roughly 45,000 clones, about 94% of them seen once, and the ten largest clones take roughly 1.5%. Germline CDR1 and CDR2: LNHDA and SQIVND (reference sequence). The CDR3 covers 14 residues. V lost 7 bases, J lost 0 bases, and 10 bases lay in between. Treatment indicated: preoperative locoregional IRX-2 cytokine immunotherapy. Samples came from a phase Ib trial of preoperative locoregional IRX-2 cytokine immunotherapy.

This sequence joins TRBV19 and TRBJ1-3; D not certain. This TCR derives from a human donor with breast cancer. The sample was tumor tissue, taken after IRX-2 immunotherapy. The CDR3 DNA follows: TGTGCCAGTAAGGCGCAGAGCTCTGGAAACACCATATATTTT. It yields the protein CASKAQSSGNTIYF.